This T cell receptor (beta chain) was sequenced for a study of cytomegalovirus exposure and HLA in healthy donors. General observations from the study: A missense DCLRE1C variant was associated with V- and J-gene trimming of TCR beta chains in a later analysis, and an independent cohort replicated the association. The number of N-insertions in an Asian-associated ancestry cluster was reportedly below the approximately 690-donor mean in a later analysis. Both high specificity and high sensitivity reportedly marked the classifier's diagnosis of cytomegalovirus status.

To note about this clone: The target antigen is unknown.

With 60 Vbeta and 13 Jbeta primers, the PCR was carried out. Generated by immunoSEQ multiplex PCR, the TCRdb table keeps only in-frame clones and is missing some. The table shows a few hundred thousand clones, with more than 80% occurring only once. Sequenced material: PBMCs. The source is a young man in good health and CMV-seronegative.

The CDR3 DNA follows: TGCGCCACCTGGACAGTCGAGTTCAGTAATTCACCCCTCCACTTT. Amino acids: CATWTVEFSNSPLHF. The chain recombines TRBV10-2 with TRBJ1-6; possibly TRBD1 for D (6 bases). The CDR3 is made up of 15 amino acids. Germline V CDR1 and CDR2: WSHSY, SAAADI. The V gene lost 10 bases and the J gene lost 6 bases, with 19 bases spanning the gap.